The source of this T cell receptor (beta chain) is a study of human T cells and chemical hapten exposure. With V trimmed by 4 bases and J by 6 bases, 6 bases remained unmatched. Germline loops: CDR1 SGHDT, CDR2 YYEEEE. The CDR3 spans 15 residues. Time point described: pre-sensitization, week 0. Described treatment: therapeutic diphenylcyclopropenone sensitization with weekly scalp DPC. During construction of the library, unique molecular identifiers were attached to individual cDNA molecules for quantitative, reproducible TCR counting. Each CDR3 protein gets one entry after TCRdb re-called the RACE reads with MiXCR. This table has 300,000 to 450,000 distinct CDR3 sequences, approximately 5.1% appearing once.

This TCR was sampled from a woman in her fifties or sixties with alopecia areata. Some clones in this sample may be carry-over from other donors' samples. The chain combines TRBV5-6 with TRBJ1-5; the match to TRBD1 covers 11 bases. The sample was whole blood, taken in connection with sensitization to the hapten diphenylcyclopropenone (DPC). The CDR3 DNA sequence: TGTGCCAGCAGCGCGGGACAGGGGGTGATTCAGCCCCAGCATTTT. It is translated as CASSAGQGVIQPQHF.